These 30 T cell receptor beta chains came from one sample sequenced in a study of cytotoxic CD8 clonotypes in ibrutinib-treated CLL. Here immunoSEQ multiplex PCR was the method, and the copy in TCRdb shows in-frame clones only, minus some. The table lists about 180,000 clones, roughly 80% of them singletons. The sample here was PBMCs, taken after 24 months of ibrutinib treatment. Receptors originate from a human donor with chronic lymphocytic leukemia.

V is TRBV29-1 and J is TRBJ2-2; tentatively, D is TRBD1 or TRBD2 (5 bases each). The CDR3 loop spans 13 amino acids. Germline CDR1 SQVTM, CDR2 ANQGSEA. With 7 bases removed from V and 2 bases from J, the gap between germline ends came to 11 bases. The CDR3 region has the DNA TGCAGCGCCGGGACGGCTAACACCGGGGAGCTGTTTTTT. It yields the protein CSAGTANTGELFF.

This clone was seen only once. The chain couples TRBV7-3 to TRBJ1-2; TRBD1 might be the D (5 bases). Per the germline V gene, CDR1 is SGHTA and CDR2 is FQGTGA. V was cut by 5 bases and J by 4 bases, with 17 bases left in between. The CDR3 is made up of 15 amino acids. CDR3 loop: CASSAYAHRSYGYTF. Here the CDR3 DNA reads TGTGCCAGCAGCGCGTACGCCCACAGGTCCTATGGCTACACCTTC.

This rearrangement joins TRBV30 to TRBJ2-2, with D perhaps assigned TRBD1 or TRBD2 (6 bases each). This CDR3 is 14 amino acids long. V was cut by 4 bases and J by 6 bases, with 15 bases left in between. The germline CDR1 and CDR2 sequences are GTSNPN and SVGIG (reference sequence). CDR3 loop: CAWNRGEVPGELFF. CDR3 bases: TGTGCCTGGAATAGGGGGGAGGTCCCCGGGGAGCTGTTTTTT.

The rearrangement joins TRBV25-1 to TRBJ2-5, with 9 bases matching TRBD1. CDR1 MGHDK and CDR2 SYGVNS come from the germline V gene. V lost 4 bases and J lost 4; bases outside the gene matches: 10. The CDR3 runs 16 residues. The CDR3 DNA reads as TGTGCCAGCAGTGGTTCCGGGACAGGGCTCGGAGAGACCCAGTACTTC. Its protein is CASSGSGTGLGETQYF. Together with reference TRBV25-1 and TRBJ2-5, the CDR3 gives the full variable domain: EADIYQTPRYLVIGTGKKITLECSQTMGHDKMYWYQQDPGMELHLIHYSYGVNSTEKGDLSSESTVSRIRTEHFPLTLESARPSHTSQYLCASSGSGTGLGETQYFGPGTRLLVL.

The gene calls are TRBV5-1 and TRBJ2-1; the D is unclear. The germline CDR1 and CDR2 sequences are SGHRS and YFSETQ. This CDR3 has 14 amino acids. The V gene lost 1 base and the J gene lost 5 bases, with 10 bases spanning the gap. CDR3 loop: CASSLLLENNEQFF. The CDR3 DNA follows: TGCGCCAGCAGCTTGCTACTTGAGAACAATGAGCAGTTCTTC.

This clone was observed a single time. V is TRBV19 and J is TRBJ1-5, with 7 bases lining up with TRBD1. Unmatched junction bases numbered 2, after V lost 5 bases and J lost 4 bases. This CDR3 has 13 residues. Germline V lookup: CDR1 LNHDA, CDR2 SQIVND (reference sequence). The CDR3 here is CASSVQGNQPQHF. Written as DNA, the CDR3 is TGTGCCAGTAGTGTACAGGGGAATCAGCCCCAGCATTTT.

The chain links TRBV19 to TRBJ1-1; 10 bases are shared with TRBD1. CDR1 LNHDA and CDR2 SQIVND come from the germline V gene (reference sequence). Losses at the gene ends were 8 bases for V and 0 bases for J; bases not matched to a gene: 3. This CDR3 region has 14 residues. CDR3 in amino acids: CASRQGALNTEAFF. The CDR3, as DNA: TGTGCCAGTCGACAGGGGGCGTTGAACACTGAAGCTTTCTTT.

The V and J genes are TRBV15 and TRBJ1-5; D unresolved. The CDR3 spans 16 residues. V lost 2 bases to trimming and J lost 4 bases, with 15 bases between them. Germline values: CDR1 LNHNV, CDR2 YYDKDF (reference sequence). This chain's CDR3 is CATSRKTPPGNQPQHF. The CDR3 DNA is TGTGCCACCAGCAGAAAAACCCCACCGGGGAATCAGCCCCAGCATTTT.

This sequence joins TRBV10-3 and TRBJ2-1, with D possibly TRBD1 on 6 matching bases. The V gene lost 7 bases and the J gene lost 6 bases, with 16 bases spanning the gap. Germline CDR1 reads ENHRY; CDR2 reads SYGVKD. The CDR3 is 14 residues long. CDR3 nucleotides: TGTGCCATCAAAGTCCCCGGACAGCCCAATGAGCAGTTCTTC. This encodes CAIKVPGQPNEQFF.

The V and J genes are TRBV7-9 and TRBJ1-1, with D possibly being TRBD1 (6 bases). This CDR3 has 13 residues. The germline gives CDR1 SEHNR, CDR2 FQNEAQ (reference sequence). V lost 5 bases to trimming and J lost 1 base, with 8 bases between them. The CDR3 spells CASSKGQNTEAFF. The CDR3, as DNA: TGTGCCAGCAGCAAGGGACAGAACACTGAAGCTTTCTTT.

This rearrangement joins TRBV27 to TRBJ2-2; D tentatively reads TRBD1 or TRBD2 (5 bases each). Germline-derived CDR1 and CDR2 are MNHEY and SMNVEV (reference sequence). V lost 0 bases to trimming and J lost 4 bases, with 21 bases between them. The CDR3 length is 19 residues. CDR3 DNA sequence: TGTGCCAGCAGTTTATCTCTACCCGGGGCCCCGGCGGGCACCGGGGAGCTGTTTTTT. This gives the protein CASSLSLPGAPAGTGELFF.

The rearrangement links TRBV5-6 to TRBJ1-4; tentatively, D is TRBD1 (6 bases). The germline gives CDR1 SGHDT, CDR2 YYEEEE. V gave up 4 bases and J gave up 0 bases, with 13 bases separating them. The CDR3 consists of 16 residues. The CDR3 is CASSRQGKATNEKLFF. CDR3 sequence (DNA): TGTGCCAGCAGCCGGCAGGGGAAGGCAACTAATGAAAAACTGTTTTTT.

The J gene is TRBJ2-7, the V gene TRBV4-3; D call uncertain. The CDR3 loop spans 15 amino acids. Between the trimmed V and J ends, which lost 3 bases and 5 bases, there was a span of 17 bases. The germline V gene has CDR1 LGHNA and CDR2 YSLEER. The CDR3 reads CASSQLMTSSDEQYF. The CDR3 DNA sequence: TGCGCCAGCAGCCAGCTCATGACGTCCTCTGACGAGCAGTACTTC.

The chain joins TRBV9 to TRBJ1-1, with D hard to call. CDR3 length: 14 residues. The V gene lost 0 bases and the J gene lost 0 bases, with 6 bases spanning the gap. The germline V gene encodes CDR1 SGDLS and CDR2 YYNGEE. In nucleotides, the CDR3 is TGTGCCAGCAGCGTAGAAAAGGTGAACACTGAAGCTTTCTTT. It yields the protein CASSVEKVNTEAFF. The full variable domain, its missing parts supplied by reference TRBV9 and TRBJ1-1, is DSGVTQTPKHLITATGQRVTLRCSPRSGDLSVYWYQQSLDQGLQFLIQYYNGEERAKGNILERFSAQQFPDLHSELNLSSLELGDSALYFCASSVEKVNTEAFFGQGTRLTVV.

In this sample, this clone turned up a few times. CDR3 DNA: TGTGCCATCAGCCAGGGGACGAATTCACCCCTCCACTTT. Encoded protein: CAISQGTNSPLHF. J is TRBJ1-6 and V is TRBV10-3, with D possibly TRBD1 on 6 matching bases. The CDR3 is 13 residues long. Germline values: CDR1 ENHRY, CDR2 SYGVKD. The V end lost 6 bases, the J end lost 7 bases, and 10 bases lay between the germline ends.

The rearrangement joins TRBV7-2 to TRBJ2-3, with 14 bases lining up with TRBD2. CDR1 and CDR2 from the germline V gene are SGHTA and FQGNSA. The CDR3 spans 14 residues. V was clipped by 1 base and J by 11 bases; unmatched bases: 2. The chain's CDR3 is CASSLDGTSGGQYF. The CDR3 DNA is TGTGCCAGCAGCTTAGATGGGACTAGCGGGGGGCAGTATTTT.

The V call is TRBV5-1, the J call TRBJ2-4, with 8 nucleotides matching TRBD1. The CDR3 is 20 residues long. Germline values: CDR1 SGHRS, CDR2 YFSETQ. J was trimmed by 0 bases and V by 1 base; bases with no gene match: 15. CDR3 nucleotides: TGCGCCAGCAGCTTGTTTTTCCCCTCGACAGGGGAAGTAGCCAAAAACATTCAGTACTTC. It specifies CASSLFFPSTGEVAKNIQYF.

This clone occurred once. V usage is TRBV5-5 and J usage is TRBJ2-7; possible D gene TRBD2, 7 bases. There are 15 residues in the CDR3. Trimming shortened V by 4 bases and J by 2 bases, and 16 bases separated the two germline ends. Per the germline V gene, CDR1 is SGHKS and CDR2 is YYEKEE (reference sequence). Here the CDR3 reads CASSPGEGGAYEQYF. The CDR3 DNA reads as TGTGCCAGCAGCCCCGGGGAGGGGGGTGCCTACGAGCAGTACTTC. Filled out from reference TRBV5-5 and TRBJ2-7, the complete variable domain reads DAGVTQSPTHLIKTRGQQVTLRCSPISGHKSVSWYQQVLGQGPQFIFQYYEKEERGRGNFPDRFSARQFPNYSSELNVNALLLGDSALYLCASSPGEGGAYEQYFGPGTRLTVT.

CDR3: CASSLVRGNYGYTF. DNA for the CDR3: TGTGCCAGCAGTTTAGTCAGGGGAAACTATGGCTACACCTTC. The rearrangement uses TRBV28 and TRBJ1-2, with D perhaps TRBD1 (6 bases). Trimming took off 2 bases at V and 2 bases at J, with 9 bases between the two ends. This CDR3 is built from 14 residues. Germline CDR1 reads MDHEN; CDR2 reads SYDVKM.

As for this clone: One junction end disagrees with the germline gene, perhaps due to a read error. The chain combines TRBV5-1 with TRBJ1-5, with unresolved D. The CDR3 sequence is 15 residues long. CDR1 is SGHRS and CDR2 is YFSETQ in the germline V gene. The CDR3 here is CASSLGGASHQPQHF. CDR3 nucleotides: TGCGCCAGCAGCTTGGGGGGAGCTAGCCATCAGCCCCAGCATTTT.

The rearrangement links TRBV7-3 to TRBJ2-1; the match to TRBD2 covers 7 bases. This CDR3 is 15 amino acids long. CDR1 is SGHTA, CDR2 FQGTGA, per germline. V was clipped by 1 base and J by 9 bases; unmatched bases: 9. This CDR3 is CASSLIREAQGEQFF. The CDR3 region has the DNA TGTGCCAGCAGCTTAATCCGGGAGGCACAAGGTGAGCAGTTCTTC.

The CDR3 nucleotides read TGCGCCAGCAGCTTGTCCGGGACAAACGAGCAGTACTTC. Protein sequence: CASSLSGTNEQYF. This chain connects TRBV5-1 to TRBJ2-7; a weak D match, TRBD1 (6 bases). The CDR3 totals 13 residues. The ends were cut back, 1 base at V and 5 bases at J, with 10 bases in the middle. Germline CDR1 reads SGHRS; CDR2 reads YFSETQ.

The gene calls are TRBV2 and TRBJ2-7; 8 nucleotides agree with TRBD1. CDR1 SNHLY and CDR2 FYNNEI come from the germline V gene. The CDR3 length is 16 residues. V trimming: 6 bases; J trimming: 1 base; junction bases outside the gene matches: 11. The DNA for the CDR3 is TGTGCCAGCAGGGCTACAGGGGGTCTAATATCCTACGAGCAGTACTTC. Amino acid sequence: CASRATGGLISYEQYF. The full variable domain, its missing parts supplied by reference TRBV2 and TRBJ2-7, is EPEVTQTPSHQVTQMGQEVILRCVPISNHLYFYWYRQILGQKVEFLVSFYNNEISEKSEIFDDQFSVERPDGSNFTLKIRSTKLEDSAMYFCASRATGGLISYEQYFGPGTRLTVT.

The chain couples TRBV27 to TRBJ1-1, with D possibly being TRBD1 (5 bases). V was clipped by 8 bases and J by 3 bases, with 10 bases between them. The germline CDR1 and CDR2 sequences are MNHEY and SMNVEV (reference sequence). The CDR3 spans 12 residues. Here the CDR3 reads CASGQGYTEAFF. In DNA form, the CDR3 reads TGTGCCAGCGGTCAGGGTTACACTGAAGCTTTCTTT.

This sequence joins TRBV7-8 and TRBJ2-3; a weak D match, TRBD2 (5 bases). V was shortened by 4 bases and J by 1 base, with 9 bases between the two germline ends. Germline loops: CDR1 SGHVS, CDR2 FQNEAQ. This CDR3 region has 14 residues. CDR3 in amino acids: CASSSHGGTDTQYF. As DNA, the CDR3 is TGTGCCAGCAGCTCCCACGGGGGCACAGATACGCAGTATTTT. Together with reference TRBV7-8 and TRBJ2-3, the CDR3 gives the full variable domain: GAGVSQSPRYKVAKRGQDVALRCDPISGHVSLFWYQQALGQGPEFLTYFQNEAQLDKSGLPSDRFFAERPEGSVSTLKIQRTQQEDSAVYLCASSSHGGTDTQYFGPGTRLTVL.

The genes are TRBV28 and TRBJ2-7, with TRBD2 as a possible D gene (5 bases). Germline values: CDR1 MDHEN, CDR2 SYDVKM. V shed 3 bases and J shed 9 bases, with 15 bases lying between them. This CDR3 is 13 amino acids long. The CDR3 region has the DNA TGTGCCAGCAGTTTTGGAGGTGAAAATGGGCAGTACTTC. Amino acids: CASSFGGENGQYF.

The chain recombines TRBV10-1 with TRBJ1-4; 8 nucleotides line up with TRBD1. The CDR3 is 14 residues long. The germline V gene encodes CDR1 WNHNN and CDR2 SYGVQD (reference sequence). V lost 5 bases and J lost 8; bases outside the gene matches: 7. CDR3 in DNA: TGCGCCAGCAGTCCAGGGGGCGCGGGGGAAAAACTGTTTTTT. Translating it yields CASSPGGAGEKLFF.

In regard to this clone: A junction end diverges from the germline sequence, so it may reflect a read error. V gene TRBV7-7 combines with J gene TRBJ2-3; TRBD2 matches 9 bases. CDR3 length: 18 residues. The germline CDR1 and CDR2 sequences are SSHAT and FNYEAQ (reference sequence). The DNA of the CDR3 is TGTGCTAGCAGCTCCCTAGGGAGACTAGCGGAATTCACAGATACGCAGTATTTT. Amino acids: CASSSLGRLAEFTDTQYF.

The chain is built from TRBV7-9 and TRBJ2-3; 14 bases fit TRBD2. Losses at the gene ends were 5 bases for V and 6 bases for J; bases not matched to a gene: 4. The CDR3 totals 15 residues. Germline CDR1 reads SEHNR; CDR2 reads FQNEAQ (reference sequence). The CDR3 DNA sequence: TGTGCCAGCAGCACGGGACTAGCGGGGGCGGATACGCAGTATTTT. Translation: CASSTGLAGADTQYF.

The genes are TRBV12-5 and TRBJ1-3; D remains ambiguous. This CDR3 has 12 amino acids. From germline, CDR1 is LGHNT and CDR2 FRNRAP. V lost 6 bases and J 2 bases, leaving 5 bases between the germline ends. The CDR3 region is CASGVPGNTIYF. DNA of the CDR3: TGTGCTAGTGGAGTTCCTGGAAACACCATATATTTT.